Sequencing of this TCR beta chain was carried out in a study of blood T cell repertoires in COVID-19. Study summary: Some COVID-19 samples were acute and others convalescent; all came from the United States, Italy and Spain. PBMCs, B-cell-depleted T cells, or T cells were the source of the cDNA or gDNA that made up the material.

The V gene's germline CDR1 is MNHEY and CDR2 SVGAGI. This CDR3 contains 13 residues. The junction had 14 bases not matched to a gene; V was cut back by 9 bases and J by 9 bases. Per the original methods: Reference gene primers were amplified, and this amplification served to estimate nucleated cell counts. Method: immunoSEQ multiplex PCR; TCRdb's copy keeps in-frame clones and lacks some. V and J calls and clone size are copied from that table; D and trimming were computed from the DNA. The sample has about 120,000 clones; more than 70% are singletons. The sequencing input was peripheral blood. V usage is TRBV6-5 and J usage is TRBJ2-7; TRBD1 matches 7 bases. The TCR sequence derives from a human donor in a cohort sampled during active COVID-19. The DNA for the CDR3 is TGTGCCAGTCAAAAGGGGGCCGATCGGGGGCAGTACTTC. It specifies CASQKGADRGQYF.